This paragraph covers one T cell receptor (beta chain) sequence. As yet, its antigen is unknown. The CDR3 consists of 18 residues. The germline gives CDR1 KGHDR, CDR2 SFDVKD. V shed 9 bases, J shed 0 bases, and the junction held 14 bases outside the gene matches. The data were taken from a study of CD8 T cells in Susac syndrome. Study observations and caveats: The total CD8+ repertoires contained about 16 Susac-specific public clones, and the CD8+ TEMRA repertoires contained roughly 5.

The T cells that were sequenced for TCR beta were CD8+ and CD4+ cells from blood. When the RNA was reverse transcribed, random hexamers were used with an input of roughly 0.5 to 1 ug. The TCR beta CDR3 was amplified by immunoSEQ multiplex PCR across 54 Vbeta, 13 Jbeta. TCRdb re-called the immunoSEQ multiplex PCR reads through MiXCR, storing one row per CDR3 protein. The table records 84,000 or so distinct CDR3 sequences, around 95% of them present only once. The material sequenced was CD8+ T cells from PBMCs. This clonotype was sampled from a human donor with Susac syndrome. V usage is TRBV24-1 and J usage is TRBJ2-2; 8 nucleotides match TRBD2. The CDR3 sequence is CATGIPGLEVTNTGELFF. DNA for the CDR3: TGTGCCACCGGTATTCCGGGACTAGAAGTAACGAACACCGGGGAGCTGTTTTTT.